The 19 T cell receptor beta chains listed next were all sequenced from one sample in a study of T cell repertoires in cytomegalovirus infection (dated by TCRdb to between 2018 and 2021). What this sample's treatment or condition label stands for: in vitro stimulation with specific CMV peptide epitopes to enrich CMV-specific T cells. The data were produced on an Illumina HiSeq 1500. The public reads were reprocessed in TCRdb via fastp at Q25 and MiXCR, keeping in-frame beta chains. Rows with one shared CDR3 protein collapse into an entry with the most common genes and DNA. The sample table lists about half a million distinct CDR3 sequences, approximately 46% of them with a count of one. The ten largest clones capture approximately 40% of the sample. The antigens for these receptors are not known. The sample here was cultured PBMCs, taken from culture after CMV antigen stimulation. These receptors originate from a human donor in good health (CMV status not recorded). Some clones in this sample may be carry-over from other donors' samples.

V is TRBV12-3 or TRBV12-4 and J is TRBJ2-7; possibly TRBD2 for D (6 bases). CDR3 length: 13 amino acids. V was clipped by 4 bases and J by 3 bases, with 10 bases between them. CDR3 in amino acids: CASSWRDHYEQYF. The CDR3 nucleotides read TGTGCCAGCAGTTGGCGGGACCACTACGAGCAGTACTTC.

The chain couples TRBV7-8 to TRBJ2-1; 10 bases are a match to TRBD2. Germline V gene data show CDR1 as SGHVS and CDR2 as FQNEAQ. Losses at the gene ends were 2 bases for V and 5 bases for J; bases not matched to a gene: 9. CDR3 length: 17 amino acids. In DNA, the CDR3 is TGTGCCAGCAGCTTAAAGGTATTAGCGGGGGGAGACAATGAGCAGTTCTTC. As protein: CASSLKVLAGGDNEQFF.

The CDR3 DNA sequence: TGTGCCAGCAGTTACTCGATTGTCCCCTACGAGCAGTACTTC. Its protein is CASSYSIVPYEQYF. J is TRBJ2-7 and V is TRBV6-2 or TRBV6-3; no clear D gene. Trimming took off 0 bases at V and 2 bases at J, with 8 bases between the two ends. This CDR3 spans 14 amino acids. CDR1 and CDR2 (germline): MNHEY, SVGEGT.

The chain links TRBV19 to TRBJ1-2; D may be TRBD1 (6 bases). In germline, CDR1 is LNHDA, CDR2 SQIVND (reference sequence). The V and J ends lost 6 bases and 3 bases respectively, with 14 bases between them. CDR3 length equals 14 residues. This CDR3 reads CASRTPTGDYGYTF. The CDR3 bases are TGTGCCAGTAGGACCCCGACAGGCGACTATGGCTACACCTTC.

The genes are TRBV12-3 or TRBV12-4 and TRBJ1-4; D not certain. The CDR3 consists of 14 residues. V lost 3 bases and J 4 bases, leaving 9 bases between the germline ends. CDR3 residues: CASSLRTVNEKLFF. The CDR3 coding sequence is TGTGCCAGCAGTTTGAGGACGGTTAATGAAAAACTGTTTTTT.

The chain couples TRBV4-2 to TRBJ2-3; D is perhaps TRBD1 or TRBD2 (5 bases each). The germline CDR1 and CDR2 sequences are LGHNA and YNFKEQ. This CDR3 contains 16 residues. V was cut by 1 base and J by 6 bases, with 17 bases left in between. CDR3: CASSQGAGAHGDTQYF. The CDR3 DNA reads as TGTGCCAGCAGCCAAGGGGCCGGGGCCCATGGGGATACGCAGTATTTT.

The gene calls are TRBV7-9 and TRBJ2-7, with 8 bases that match TRBD2. The CDR3 covers 16 residues. The germline V gene has CDR1 SEHNR and CDR2 FQNEAQ (reference sequence). V shed 5 bases and J 3 bases; nucleotides not matched to a gene: 12. The CDR3 reads CASSIASGLAGYEQYF. CDR3 nucleotide sequence: TGTGCCAGCAGCATCGCGTCGGGGCTAGCGGGCTACGAGCAGTACTTC.

This chain joins TRBV27 and TRBJ2-7; the D gene is possibly TRBD2 (5 bases). Between the trimmed V and J ends, which lost 0 bases and 3 bases, there was a span of 12 bases. The CDR3 is made up of 15 amino acids. Germline V lookup: CDR1 MNHEY, CDR2 SMNVEV (reference sequence). The CDR3 loop is CASSLSPSGVYEQYF. CDR3 DNA: TGTGCCAGCAGTTTATCACCCTCCGGGGTCTACGAGCAGTACTTC.

This clonotype was observed a few times. The chain has TRBV5-4 and TRBJ2-7; D is perhaps TRBD1 (6 bases). The CDR3 is 17 amino acids. The ends were cut back, 0 bases at V and 3 bases at J, with 19 bases in the middle. Per germline, CDR1 SGHNT and CDR2 YYREEE (reference sequence). The CDR3 sequence is CASSLDGVTGTSYEQYF. The DNA of the CDR3 is TGTGCCAGCAGCTTGGATGGGGTTACTGGGACAAGCTACGAGCAGTACTTC.

The CDR3 reads CSASTTGELFF. CDR3 in DNA: TGCAGTGCTTCTACCACCGGGGAGCTGTTTTTT. The rearrangement links TRBV20-1 to TRBJ2-2; the D is unclear. V was pared by 5 bases and J by 4 bases, with 5 bases between. The CDR3 is 11 residues long. Germline-derived CDR1 and CDR2 are DFQATT and SNEGSKA (reference sequence).

Here the CDR3 DNA reads TGTGCCAGCAGCCCAAGTCTAAGCGAGCAGTACTTC. It translates to CASSPSLSEQYF. This sequence joins TRBV7-2 and TRBJ2-7; unclear D gene. Per germline, CDR1 SGHTA and CDR2 FQGNSA. Trimming took 5 bases from V and 6 from J, leaving 11 bases between them. CDR3 size: 12 residues.

This clonotype has only a few counts. V gene TRBV7-2 combines with J gene TRBJ2-1, with D perhaps being TRBD1 or TRBD2 (6 bases each). Per the germline V gene, CDR1 is SGHTA and CDR2 is FQGNSA. V shed 1 base and J shed 5 bases, with 15 bases lying between them. This CDR3 region has 16 residues. As DNA, the CDR3 is TGTGCCAGCAGCTTAGTGACGGGGGCCCAAAACAATGAGCAGTTCTTC. Amino acids: CASSLVTGAQNNEQFF.

The chain has TRBV19 and TRBJ1-6, with no clear D. Germline V gene data show CDR1 as LNHDA and CDR2 as SQIVND (reference sequence). Trimming removed 3 bases from V and 9 bases from J, with 18 bases in between. The CDR3 sequence is 16 residues long. The CDR3 loop reads CASSMSLGQFGSPLHF. The DNA of the CDR3 is TGTGCCAGTAGTATGAGTCTCGGGCAGTTCGGTTCACCCCTCCACTTT.

This clonotype showed up just a few times. This chain connects TRBV2 to TRBJ2-1; maybe TRBD2 (5 bases). The CDR3 sequence is 11 residues long. Germline CDR1 reads SNHLY; CDR2 reads FYNNEI. Trimming removed 7 bases at V and 9 bases at J, with 10 bases between. As DNA, the CDR3 is TGTGCCAGCACCCCGGACTTTGAGCAGTTCTTC. Its translation: CASTPDFEQFF.

J is TRBJ2-7 and V is TRBV7-2; 9 bases agree with TRBD1. Germline V CDR1 and CDR2: SGHTA, FQGNSA. V was pared by 7 bases and J by 7 bases, with 11 bases of the junction left unmatched. This CDR3 is built from 14 residues. In DNA, the CDR3 is TGTGCCAGCACCTCCGGCGGGACAGGGTGGGAGCAGTACTTC. Amino acids: CASTSGGTGWEQYF.

The J gene is TRBJ2-7, the V gene TRBV24-1; 10 positions match TRBD1. The CDR3 covers 13 residues. Germline CDR1 and CDR2: KGHDR and SFDVKD. The V gene end was trimmed by 5 bases and the J gene end by 7 bases; junction bases not matched to a gene: 4. In nucleotides, the CDR3 is TGTGCCACCAGTGCAGGGACAGGGGATGAGCAGTACTTC. This gives the protein CATSAGTGDEQYF.

The chain carries TRBV7-2 and TRBJ2-5; no firm D call. Trimming removed 1 base at V and 4 bases at J, with 13 bases between. The CDR3 runs 15 residues. From germline, CDR1 is SGHTA and CDR2 FQGNSA. The CDR3 coding sequence is TGTGCCAGCAGCTTAGAACCAGTATTTCCAGAGACCCAGTACTTC. Translation gives CASSLEPVFPETQYF.

The chain links TRBV7-9 to TRBJ2-1, with 11 bases that match TRBD2. CDR1 and CDR2 from the germline V gene are SEHNR and FQNEAQ (reference sequence). With 5 bases clipped from V and 0 bases from J, the junction kept 18 bases outside the gene matches. This CDR3 region has 21 residues. The CDR3 nucleotides are TGTGCCAGCAGCCCACTAGCGGGAGTCTGGGGACGGGGCTCCTCCTACAATGAGCAGTTCTTC. This gives the protein CASSPLAGVWGRGSSYNEQFF.

The chain combines TRBV7-6 with TRBJ1-1, with D perhaps matching TRBD1 (5 bases). Germline lookup yields CDR1 SGHVS and CDR2 FNYEAQ. The CDR3 has 17 amino acids. Trimming stripped 4 bases from V and 3 bases from J, with 21 bases between. CDR3 loop: CASSSRGPLRRDTEAFF. The CDR3 DNA is TGTGCCAGCAGCTCCCGGGGACCGCTGCGTCGTGACACTGAAGCTTTCTTT.